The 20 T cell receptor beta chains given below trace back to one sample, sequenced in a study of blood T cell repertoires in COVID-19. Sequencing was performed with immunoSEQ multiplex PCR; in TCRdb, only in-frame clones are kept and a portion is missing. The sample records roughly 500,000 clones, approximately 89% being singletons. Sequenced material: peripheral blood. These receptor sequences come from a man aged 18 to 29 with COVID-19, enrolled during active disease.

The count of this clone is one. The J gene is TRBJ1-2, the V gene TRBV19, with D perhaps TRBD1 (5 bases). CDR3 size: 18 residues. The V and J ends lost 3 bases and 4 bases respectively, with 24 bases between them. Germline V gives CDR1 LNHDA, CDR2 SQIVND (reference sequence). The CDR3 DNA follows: TGTGCCAGTAGTATTTCACCGCCGGCGGACACACTACTCTATGGCTACACCTTC. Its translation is CASSISPPADTLLYGYTF. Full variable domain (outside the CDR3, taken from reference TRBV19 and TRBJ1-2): DGGITQSPKYLFRKEGQNVTLSCEQNLNHDAMYWYRQDPGQGLRLIYYSQIVNDFQKGDIAEGYSVSREKKESFPLTVTSAQKNPTAFYLCASSISPPADTLLYGYTFGSGTRLTVV.

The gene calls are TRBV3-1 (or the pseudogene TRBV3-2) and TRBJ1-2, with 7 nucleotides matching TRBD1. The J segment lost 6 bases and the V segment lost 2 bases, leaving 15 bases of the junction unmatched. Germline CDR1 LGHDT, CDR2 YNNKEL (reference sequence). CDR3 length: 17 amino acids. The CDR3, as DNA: TGTGCCAGCAGCCAAAACGACCGACCCCGGGACAGCGATGGCTACACCTTC. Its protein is CASSQNDRPRDSDGYTF.

CDR3 nucleotide sequence: TGTGCCAGCTCACCAATGGGGGCTGGAGAGACCCAGTACTTC. Protein product: CASSPMGAGETQYF. This chain joins TRBV18 and TRBJ2-5, with D possibly TRBD1 on 6 matching bases. This CDR3 comprises 14 residues. Looked up from germline, CDR1 is KGHSH and CDR2 is LQKENI. Trimming left V 2 bases short and J 4 bases short, with 11 bases between.

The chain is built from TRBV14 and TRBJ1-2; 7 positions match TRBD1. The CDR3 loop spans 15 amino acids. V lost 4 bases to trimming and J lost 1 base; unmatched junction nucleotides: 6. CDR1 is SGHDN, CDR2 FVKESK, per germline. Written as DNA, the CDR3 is TGTGCCAGCAGCCCCCGGGACAGAGTTAACTATGGCTACACCTTC. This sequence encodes CASSPRDRVNYGYTF.

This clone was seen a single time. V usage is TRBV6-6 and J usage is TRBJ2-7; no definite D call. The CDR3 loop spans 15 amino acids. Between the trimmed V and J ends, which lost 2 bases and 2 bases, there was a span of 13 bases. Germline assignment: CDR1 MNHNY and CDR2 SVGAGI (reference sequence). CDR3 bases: TGTGCCAGCAGTTACCCGAATCAAGGAGCCTACGAGCAGTACTTC. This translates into CASSYPNQGAYEQYF.

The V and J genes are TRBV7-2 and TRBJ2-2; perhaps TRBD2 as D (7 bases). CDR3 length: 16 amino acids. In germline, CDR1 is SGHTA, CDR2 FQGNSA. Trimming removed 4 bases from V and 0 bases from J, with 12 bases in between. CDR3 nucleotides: TGTGCCAGCAGCTCAGGCGGGGGCCCGAACACCGGGGAGCTGTTTTTT. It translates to CASSSGGGPNTGELFF.

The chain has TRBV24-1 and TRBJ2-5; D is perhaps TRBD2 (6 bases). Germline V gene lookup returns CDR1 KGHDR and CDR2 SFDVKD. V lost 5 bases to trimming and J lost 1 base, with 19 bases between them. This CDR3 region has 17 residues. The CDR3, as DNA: TGTGCCACCAGTGCCGGATCCGACCGGGGGACCCAAGAGACCCAGTACTTC. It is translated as CATSAGSDRGTQETQYF.

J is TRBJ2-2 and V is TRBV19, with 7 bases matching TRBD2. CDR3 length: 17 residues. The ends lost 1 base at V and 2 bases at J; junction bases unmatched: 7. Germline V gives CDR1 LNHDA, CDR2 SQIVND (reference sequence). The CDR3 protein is CASSIGTGTTNTGELFF. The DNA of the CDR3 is TGTGCCAGTAGTATAGGAACCGGGACTACTAACACCGGGGAGCTGTTTTTT.

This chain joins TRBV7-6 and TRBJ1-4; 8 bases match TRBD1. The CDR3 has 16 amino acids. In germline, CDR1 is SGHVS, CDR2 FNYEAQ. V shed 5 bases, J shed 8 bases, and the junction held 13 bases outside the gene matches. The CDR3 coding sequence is TGTGCCAGCAGCCCCACCCCGACAGGGGCGCTGGAAAAACTGTTTTTT. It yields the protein CASSPTPTGALEKLFF.

The DNA for the CDR3 is TGTGCCAGCAGCTTAGGGGGTTGGAGCGGGAGTATATTCAGTGAGCAGTTCTTC. The encoded protein is CASSLGGWSGSIFSEQFF. The rearrangement links TRBV11-2 to TRBJ2-1, with 8 bases identical to TRBD2. The CDR3 is made up of 18 amino acids. The trim removed 1 base at V and 9 bases at J, leaving 17 bases unmatched. Looked up from germline, CDR1 is SGHAT and CDR2 is FQNNGV.

The CDR3 DNA reads as TGTGCCAGTAGTACCCGACTAGCGGGAGGAGGGGAGCAGTTCTTC. This translates into CASSTRLAGGGEQFF. The chain uses TRBV19 and TRBJ2-1; 13 bases match TRBD2. This CDR3 has 15 residues. The germline V gene encodes CDR1 LNHDA and CDR2 SQIVND (reference sequence). J was trimmed by 10 bases and V by 4 bases; bases with no gene match: 7.

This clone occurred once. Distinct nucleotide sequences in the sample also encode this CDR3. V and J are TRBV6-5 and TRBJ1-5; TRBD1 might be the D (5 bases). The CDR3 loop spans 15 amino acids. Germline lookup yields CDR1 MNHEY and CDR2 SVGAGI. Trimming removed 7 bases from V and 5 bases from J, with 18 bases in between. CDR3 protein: CASTQRGSYHQPQHF. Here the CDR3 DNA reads TGTGCCAGCACTCAAAGGGGCAGTTATCATCAGCCCCAGCATTTT.

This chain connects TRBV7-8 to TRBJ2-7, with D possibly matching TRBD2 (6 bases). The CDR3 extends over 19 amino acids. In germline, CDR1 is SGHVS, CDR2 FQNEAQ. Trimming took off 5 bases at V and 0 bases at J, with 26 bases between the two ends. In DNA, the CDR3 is TGTGCCAGCAGCCCCGAGGGGCTAGCGCAAACGTCCCTCTCCTACGAGCAGTACTTC. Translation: CASSPEGLAQTSLSYEQYF.

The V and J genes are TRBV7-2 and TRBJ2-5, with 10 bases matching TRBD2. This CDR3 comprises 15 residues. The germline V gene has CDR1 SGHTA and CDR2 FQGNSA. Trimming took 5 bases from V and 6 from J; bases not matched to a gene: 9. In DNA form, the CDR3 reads TGTGCCAGCAGCCCGTCTAGCGGGGGCCCAAAGACCCAGTACTTC. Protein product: CASSPSSGGPKTQYF.

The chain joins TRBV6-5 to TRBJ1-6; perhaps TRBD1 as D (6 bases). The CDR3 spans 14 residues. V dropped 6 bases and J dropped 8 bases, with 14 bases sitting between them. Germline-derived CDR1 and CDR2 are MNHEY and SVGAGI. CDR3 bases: TGTGCCAGCAGACAGGGACGGCTACATTCACCCCTCCACTTT. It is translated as CASRQGRLHSPLHF.

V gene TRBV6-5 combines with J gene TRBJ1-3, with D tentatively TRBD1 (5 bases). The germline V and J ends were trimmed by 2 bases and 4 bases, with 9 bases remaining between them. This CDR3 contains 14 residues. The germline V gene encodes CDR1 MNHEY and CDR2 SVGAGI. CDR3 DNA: TGTGCCAGCAGTTACGGAGGGGAGGGAAACACCATATATTTT. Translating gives CASSYGGEGNTIYF.

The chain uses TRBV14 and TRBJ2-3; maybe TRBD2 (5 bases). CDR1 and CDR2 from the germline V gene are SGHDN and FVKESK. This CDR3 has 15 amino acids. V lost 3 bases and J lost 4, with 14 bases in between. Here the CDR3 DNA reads TGTGCCAGCAGCCAGGCCGGGGTACTGGCAGATACGCAGTATTTT. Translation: CASSQAGVLADTQYF.

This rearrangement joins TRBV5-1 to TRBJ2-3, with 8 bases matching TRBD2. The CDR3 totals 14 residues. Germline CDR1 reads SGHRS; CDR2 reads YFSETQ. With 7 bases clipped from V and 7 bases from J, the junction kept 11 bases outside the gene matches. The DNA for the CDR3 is TGCGCCAGCGGCCCGCGGGGGGCCGTGAATACGCAGTATTTT. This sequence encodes CASGPRGAVNTQYF.

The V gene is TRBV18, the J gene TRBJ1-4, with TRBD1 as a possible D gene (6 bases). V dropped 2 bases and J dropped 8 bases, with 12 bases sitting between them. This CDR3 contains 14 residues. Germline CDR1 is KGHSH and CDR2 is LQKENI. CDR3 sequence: CASSPSEGEEKLFF. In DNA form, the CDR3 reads TGTGCCAGCTCACCAAGTGAGGGGGAGGAAAAACTGTTTTTT.

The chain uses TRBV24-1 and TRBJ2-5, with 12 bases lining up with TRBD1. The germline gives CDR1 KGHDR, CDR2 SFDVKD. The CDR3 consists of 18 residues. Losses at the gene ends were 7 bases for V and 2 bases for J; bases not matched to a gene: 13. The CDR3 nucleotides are TGTGCCACCAGATCCGGGACAGGGGGCTTATGGGGACAAGAGACCCAGTACTTC. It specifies CATRSGTGGLWGQETQYF.